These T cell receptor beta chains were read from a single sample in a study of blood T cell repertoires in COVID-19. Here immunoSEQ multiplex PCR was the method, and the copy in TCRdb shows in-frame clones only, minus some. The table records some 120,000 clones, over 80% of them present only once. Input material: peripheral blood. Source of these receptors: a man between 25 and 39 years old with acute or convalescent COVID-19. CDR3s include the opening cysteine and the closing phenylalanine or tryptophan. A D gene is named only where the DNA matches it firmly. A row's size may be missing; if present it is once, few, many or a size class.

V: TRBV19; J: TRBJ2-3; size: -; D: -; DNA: TGTGCCAGTAGTATAGCTGCGCCTACGGTCACAGATACGCAGTATTTT; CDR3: CASSIAAPTVTDTQYF
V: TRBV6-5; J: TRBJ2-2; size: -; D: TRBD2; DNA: TGTGCCAGCAGTCAGGGCTTAGCGGGATCCGGGGAGCTGTTTTTT; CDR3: CASSQGLAGSGELFF
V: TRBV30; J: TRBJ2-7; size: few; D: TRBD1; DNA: TGTGCCTGGGCGACAGGGTCCTCCTACGAGCAGTACTTC; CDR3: CAWATGSSYEQYF
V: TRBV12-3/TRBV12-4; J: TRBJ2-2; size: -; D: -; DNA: TGTGCCAGCCTCGCAGAGAGGACCGGGGAGCTGTTTTTT; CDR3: CASLAERTGELFF
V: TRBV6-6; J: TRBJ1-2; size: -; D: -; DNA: TGTGCCAGCAGTTACCGGGGAGAGTATGGCTACACCTTC; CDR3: CASSYRGEYGYTF
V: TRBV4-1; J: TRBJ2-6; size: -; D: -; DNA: TGCGCCAGCAGCCAGGGAGGTGGGGCCAACGTCCTGACTTTC; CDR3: CASSQGGGANVLTF
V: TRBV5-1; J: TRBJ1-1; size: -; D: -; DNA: TGCGCCAGCAGCGCTCCGGGTGCTGAAGCTTTCTTT; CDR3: CASSAPGAEAFF
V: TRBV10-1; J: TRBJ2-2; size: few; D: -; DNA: TGCGCCAGCAGCAGGGTTACCGGGGAGCTGTTTTTT; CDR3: CASSRVTGELFF
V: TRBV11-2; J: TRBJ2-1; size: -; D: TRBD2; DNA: TGTGCCAGCAGCTTAGTGGGTAGCGGGGGCGCCTACAATGAGCAGTTCTTC; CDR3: CASSLVGSGGAYNEQFF
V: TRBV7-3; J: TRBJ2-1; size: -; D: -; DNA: TGTGCCAGCAGCTTAAAGGCTAGCTACTACAATGAGCAGTTCTTC; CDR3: CASSLKASYYNEQFF
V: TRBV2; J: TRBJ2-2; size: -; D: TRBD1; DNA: TGTGCCAGCACAGGGGGACAGGGCCTGAACACCGGGGAGCTGTTTTTT; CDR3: CASTGGQGLNTGELFF
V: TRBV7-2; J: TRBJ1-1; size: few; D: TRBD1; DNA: TGTGCCAGCAGCCCACGCGATTGGGACAGGGGATTTTTCACTGAAGCTTTCTTT; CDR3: CASSPRDWDRGFFTEAFF
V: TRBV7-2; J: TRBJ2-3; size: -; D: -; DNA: TGTGCCAGCAGCTTCGACGGGACAGATACGCAGTATTTT; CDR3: CASSFDGTDTQYF
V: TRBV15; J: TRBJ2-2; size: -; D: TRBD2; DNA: TGTGCCACCAGCAGAGCATCGGGGGGATTGGATACCGGGGAGCTGTTTTTT; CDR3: CATSRASGGLDTGELFF
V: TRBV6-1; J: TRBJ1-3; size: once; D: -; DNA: TGTGCCAGCAGTGAACGGTCGTACTCTGGAAACACCATATATTTT; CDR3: CASSERSYSGNTIYF
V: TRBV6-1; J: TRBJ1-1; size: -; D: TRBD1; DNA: TGTGCCAGCAGTGAAGCCGACGGACAGGGGATGGGAGCTTTCTTT; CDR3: CASSEADGQGMGAFF
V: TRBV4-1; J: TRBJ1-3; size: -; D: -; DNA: TGCGCCAGCAGCCATCCGGGAGCACGAAACACCATATATTTT; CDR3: CASSHPGARNTIYF
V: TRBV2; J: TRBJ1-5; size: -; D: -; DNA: TGTGCCAGCAGGGGAGGCAATCAGCCCCAGCATTTT; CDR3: CASRGGNQPQHF
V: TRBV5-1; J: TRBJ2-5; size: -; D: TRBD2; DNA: TGCGCCAGCAGCTTCAGCGGGAGACGGGAGACCCAGTACTTC; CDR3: CASSFSGRRETQYF
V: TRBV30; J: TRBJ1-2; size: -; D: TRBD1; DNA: TGTGCCTGGAGTGGCCGTAAGGGACAGGGGTTTATGTACACCTTC; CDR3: CAWSGRKGQGFMYTF
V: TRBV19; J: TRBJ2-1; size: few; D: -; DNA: TGTGCCAGTAGTATAGGCCGGACATCCTATAACAATGAGCAGTTCTTC; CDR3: CASSIGRTSYNNEQFF
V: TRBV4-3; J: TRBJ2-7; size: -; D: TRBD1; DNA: TGCGCCAGCAGCCAAGATAAGGGACAGCCGTCCTACGAGCAGTACTTC; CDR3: CASSQDKGQPSYEQYF
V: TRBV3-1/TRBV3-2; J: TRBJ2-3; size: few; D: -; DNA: TGTGCCAGCAGCCAAGATCTCTCACGGACAGATACGCAGTATTTT; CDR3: CASSQDLSRTDTQYF
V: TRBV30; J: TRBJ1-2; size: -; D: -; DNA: TGTGCCTGGAGAGCGGGGGGGCTGGATGGCTACACCTTC; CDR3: CAWRAGGLDGYTF
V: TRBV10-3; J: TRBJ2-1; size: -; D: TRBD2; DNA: TGTGCCATCAATGCAGCGGGAGACTTGGTTGAGCAGTTCTTC; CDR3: CAINAAGDLVEQFF